This T cell receptor beta chain was observed in a study of control samples from healthy donors and cancer patients. CDR1 SGHTA and CDR2 FQGNSA come from the germline V gene. The V gene end was trimmed by 5 bases and the J gene end by 2 bases; junction bases not matched to a gene: 9. This CDR3 has 15 amino acids. Sequencing was performed with immunoSEQ multiplex PCR; in TCRdb, only in-frame clones are kept and a portion is missing. The data contain around 180,000 clones, 91% of them singletons. The source material was blood. This receptor was taken from a woman aged 35 to 49 in good health. The V call is TRBV7-2, the J call TRBJ2-7; TRBD1 matches at 7 bases. The CDR3 here is CASSARDRAAYEQYF. In DNA, the CDR3 is TGTGCCAGCAGCGCCCGCGACAGGGCAGCCTACGAGCAGTACTTC. The whole variable domain, remainder taken from reference TRBV7-2 and TRBJ2-7, is GAGVSQSPSNKVTEKGKDVELRCDPISGHTALYWYRQSLGQGLEFLIYFQGNSAPDKSGLPSDRFSAERTGGSVSTLTIQRTQQEDSAVYLCASSARDRAAYEQYFGPGTRLTVT.